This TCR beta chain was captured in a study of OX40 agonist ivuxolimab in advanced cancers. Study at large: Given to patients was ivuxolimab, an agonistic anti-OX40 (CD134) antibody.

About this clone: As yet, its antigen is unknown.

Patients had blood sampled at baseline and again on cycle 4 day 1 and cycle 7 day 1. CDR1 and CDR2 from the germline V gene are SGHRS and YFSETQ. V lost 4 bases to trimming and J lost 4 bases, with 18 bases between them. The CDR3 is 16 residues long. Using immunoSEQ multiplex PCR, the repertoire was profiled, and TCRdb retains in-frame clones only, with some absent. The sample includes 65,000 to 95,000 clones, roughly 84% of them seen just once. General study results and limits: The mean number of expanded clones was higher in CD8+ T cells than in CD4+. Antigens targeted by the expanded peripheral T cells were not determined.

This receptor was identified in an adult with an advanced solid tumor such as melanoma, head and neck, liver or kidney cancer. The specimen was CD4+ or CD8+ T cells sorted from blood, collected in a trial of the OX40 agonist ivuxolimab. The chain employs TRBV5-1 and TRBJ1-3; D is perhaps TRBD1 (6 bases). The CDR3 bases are TGCGCCAGCAGCCGAGAGGGACAATTTGTAGGAAACACCATATATTTT. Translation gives CASSREGQFVGNTIYF.